This TCR beta chain is drawn from a study of T cell responses to AZD1222 COVID-19 vaccine. The CDR3 covers 14 residues. Germline assignment: CDR1 LNHDA and CDR2 SQIVND (reference sequence). V lost 3 bases to trimming and J lost 4 bases; unmatched junction nucleotides: 4. Clones were sequenced by immunoSEQ multiplex PCR, and TCRdb holds only the in-frame ones, with some missing. The repertoire holds about 200,000 clones, with around 90% as singletons. This receptor was taken from an adult who received the MenACWY meningococcal vaccine as a control. The input for sequencing was peripheral blood, taken 28 days after the second dose of the MenACWY control vaccine. J is TRBJ1-1 and V is TRBV19; 8 bases are shared with TRBD1. The CDR3 nucleotides read TGTGCCAGTAGTATCACGACAGGGGTCACTGAAGCTTTCTTT. It is translated as CASSITTGVTEAFF.